This TCR beta chain was observed in a study of cytomegalovirus exposure and HLA in healthy donors. Study context: Ancestry clustering placed around 80% of roughly 410 genotyped donors in the Caucasian-associated cluster. Study conclusions and caveats: Some TCR beta chains (more than 150 of them) were listed as cytomegalovirus-associated. A few of the chains that were CMV-associated were confirmed in vitro to be specific for CMV antigens. Productive status was seen about 90% or about 30% of the time for most TCR beta V segments in an earlier analysis.

Trimming left V 5 bases short and J 4 bases short, with 18 bases between. The CDR3 has 16 residues. Germline V CDR1 and CDR2: MDHEN, SYDVKM. With 60 Vbeta and 13 Jbeta primers, the PCR was carried out. TCRdb's table, derived via immunoSEQ multiplex PCR, lists solely in-frame clones and lacks some. The sample holds about 190,000 clones, 75% to 90% seen once. This clone was seen only once. Its antigen is still unknown. Material for sequencing was PBMCs. The chain joins TRBV28 to TRBJ1-3; D might be TRBD1 (5 bases). The source is a young woman in good health and CMV-seronegative. CDR3 DNA: TGTGCCAGCAGTAGAGAAGTTCTGGGACTGGGAAACACCATATATTTT. It yields the protein CASSREVLGLGNTIYF.